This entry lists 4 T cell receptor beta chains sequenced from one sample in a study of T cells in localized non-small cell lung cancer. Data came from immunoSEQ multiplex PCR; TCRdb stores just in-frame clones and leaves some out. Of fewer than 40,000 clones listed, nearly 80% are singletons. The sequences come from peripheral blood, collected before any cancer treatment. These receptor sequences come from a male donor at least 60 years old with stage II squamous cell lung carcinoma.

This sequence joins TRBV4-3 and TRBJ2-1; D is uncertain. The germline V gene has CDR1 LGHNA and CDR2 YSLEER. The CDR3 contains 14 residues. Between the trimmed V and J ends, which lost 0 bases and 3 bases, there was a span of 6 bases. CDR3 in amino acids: CASSQDTDYNEQFF. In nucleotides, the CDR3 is TGCGCCAGCAGCCAAGACACTGACTACAATGAGCAGTTCTTC.

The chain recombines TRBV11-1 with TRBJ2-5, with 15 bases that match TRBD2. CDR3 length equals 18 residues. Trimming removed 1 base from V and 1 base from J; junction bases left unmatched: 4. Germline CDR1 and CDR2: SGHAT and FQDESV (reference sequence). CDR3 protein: CASSLGTSGGVPQETQYF. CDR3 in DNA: TGTGCCAGCAGCTTAGGGACTAGCGGGGGGGTCCCCCAAGAGACCCAGTACTTC. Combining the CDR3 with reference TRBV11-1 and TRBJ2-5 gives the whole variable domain EAEVAQSPRYKITEKSQAVAFWCDPISGHATLYWYRQILGQGPELLVQFQDESVVDDSQLPKDRFSAERLKGVDSTLKIQPAELGDSAMYLCASSLGTSGGVPQETQYFGPGTRLLVL.

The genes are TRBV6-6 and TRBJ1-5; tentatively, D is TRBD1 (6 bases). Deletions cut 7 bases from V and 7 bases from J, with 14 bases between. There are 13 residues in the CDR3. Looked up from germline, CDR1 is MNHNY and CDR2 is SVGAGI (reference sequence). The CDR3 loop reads CASTSHRVQPQHF. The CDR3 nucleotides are TGTGCCAGCACCTCCCACAGGGTACAGCCCCAGCATTTT.

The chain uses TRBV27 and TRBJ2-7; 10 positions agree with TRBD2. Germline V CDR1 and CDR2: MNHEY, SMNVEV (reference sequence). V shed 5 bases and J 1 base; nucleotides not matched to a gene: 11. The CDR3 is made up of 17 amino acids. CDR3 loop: CASSPLGIAGGSYEQYF. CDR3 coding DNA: TGTGCCAGCAGTCCGCTAGGGATAGCGGGAGGTTCCTACGAGCAGTACTTC.